The present TCR beta chain was sequenced within a study of beta chain features in type 1 diabetes. About the study: In age, gender and cell yields, patients were similar to healthy donors.

Findings and limits, study-wide: All four CD4+ subsets from Type 1 diabetes patients carried moderately but significantly shorter TCRB CDR3s. VDJ junctions from type 1 diabetes patients carried fewer insertions and larger deletions. In the patient group, naive, central memory and Treg TCRB repertoires seemed more alike than in the healthy donor group. Sequencing used cDNA, and cells with high TCR expression could therefore be over-represented.

Germline V gives CDR1 LNHDA, CDR2 SQIVND (reference sequence). Trimming shortened V by 3 bases and J by 4 bases, and 7 bases separated the two germline ends. The CDR3 is made up of 13 amino acids. This clone was observed a few times. The antigen is not known. Expressed TCRB transcripts got sequenced, as all isolated RNA was reverse transcribed. TCRdb keeps only in-frame clones here, not all; method: immunoSEQ multiplex PCR. The repertoire holds about 140,000 clones, with less than 15% as singletons. The sequence was obtained from a man aged 18 to 29 with type 1 diabetes. The source material was central memory CD4+ T cells from blood. The rearrangement joins TRBV19 to TRBJ2-1; D call uncertain. CDR3 in amino acids: CASSMNRYNEQFF. The CDR3 DNA reads as TGTGCCAGTAGTATGAACAGATACAATGAGCAGTTCTTC. Filled out from reference TRBV19 and TRBJ2-1, the complete variable domain reads DGGITQSPKYLFRKEGQNVTLSCEQNLNHDAMYWYRQDPGQGLRLIYYSQIVNDFQKGDIAEGYSVSREKKESFPLTVTSAQKNPTAFYLCASSMNRYNEQFFGPGTRLTVL.